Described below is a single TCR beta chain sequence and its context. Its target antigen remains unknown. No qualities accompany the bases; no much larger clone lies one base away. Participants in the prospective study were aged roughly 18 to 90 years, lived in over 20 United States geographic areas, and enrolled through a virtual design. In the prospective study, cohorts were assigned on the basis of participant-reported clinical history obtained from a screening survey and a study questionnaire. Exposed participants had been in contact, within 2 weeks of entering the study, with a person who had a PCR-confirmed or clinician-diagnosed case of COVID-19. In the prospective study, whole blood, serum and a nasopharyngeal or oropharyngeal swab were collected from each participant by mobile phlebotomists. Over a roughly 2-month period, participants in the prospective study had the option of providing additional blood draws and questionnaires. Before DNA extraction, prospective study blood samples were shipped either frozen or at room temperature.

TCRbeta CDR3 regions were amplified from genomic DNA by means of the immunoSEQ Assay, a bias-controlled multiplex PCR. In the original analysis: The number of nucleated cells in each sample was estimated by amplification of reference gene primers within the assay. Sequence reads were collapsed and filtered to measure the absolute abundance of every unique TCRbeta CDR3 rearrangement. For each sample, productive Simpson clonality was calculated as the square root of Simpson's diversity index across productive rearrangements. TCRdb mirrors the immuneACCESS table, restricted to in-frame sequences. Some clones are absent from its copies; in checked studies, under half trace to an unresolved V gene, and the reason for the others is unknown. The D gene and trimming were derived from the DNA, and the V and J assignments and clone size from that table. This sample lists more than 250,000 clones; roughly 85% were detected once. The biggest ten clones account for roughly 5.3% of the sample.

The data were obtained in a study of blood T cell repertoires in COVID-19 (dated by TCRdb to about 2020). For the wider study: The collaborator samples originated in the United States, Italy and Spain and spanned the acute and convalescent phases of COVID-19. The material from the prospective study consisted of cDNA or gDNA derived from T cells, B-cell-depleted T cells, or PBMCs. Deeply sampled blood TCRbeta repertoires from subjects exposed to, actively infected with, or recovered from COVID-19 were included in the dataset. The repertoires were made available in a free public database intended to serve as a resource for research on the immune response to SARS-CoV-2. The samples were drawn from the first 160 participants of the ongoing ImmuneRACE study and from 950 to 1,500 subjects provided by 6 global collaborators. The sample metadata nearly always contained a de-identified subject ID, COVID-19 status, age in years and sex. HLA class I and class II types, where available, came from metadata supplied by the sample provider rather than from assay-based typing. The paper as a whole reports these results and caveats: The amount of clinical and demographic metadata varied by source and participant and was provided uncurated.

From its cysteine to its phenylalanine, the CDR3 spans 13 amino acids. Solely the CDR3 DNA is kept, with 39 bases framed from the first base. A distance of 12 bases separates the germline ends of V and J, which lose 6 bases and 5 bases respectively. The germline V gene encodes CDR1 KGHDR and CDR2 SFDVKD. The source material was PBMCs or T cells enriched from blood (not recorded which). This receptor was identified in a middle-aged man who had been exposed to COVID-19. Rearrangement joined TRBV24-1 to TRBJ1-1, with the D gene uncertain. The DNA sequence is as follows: TGTGCCACCAGTCGTGGGCCTGGGACTGAAGCTTTCTTT. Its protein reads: CATSRGPGTEAFF.